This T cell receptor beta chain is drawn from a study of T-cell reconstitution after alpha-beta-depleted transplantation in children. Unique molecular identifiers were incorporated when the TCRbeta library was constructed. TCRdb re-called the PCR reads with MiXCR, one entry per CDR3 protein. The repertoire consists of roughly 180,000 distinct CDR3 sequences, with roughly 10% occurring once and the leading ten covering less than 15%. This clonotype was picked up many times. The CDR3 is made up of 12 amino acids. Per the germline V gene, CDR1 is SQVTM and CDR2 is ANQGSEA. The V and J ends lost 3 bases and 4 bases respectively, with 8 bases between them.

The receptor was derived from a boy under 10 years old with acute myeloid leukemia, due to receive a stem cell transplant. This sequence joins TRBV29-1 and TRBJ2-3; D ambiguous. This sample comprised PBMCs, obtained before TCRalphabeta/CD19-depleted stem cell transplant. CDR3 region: CSVDLSADTQYF. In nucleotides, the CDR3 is TGCAGCGTTGATCTCTCAGCAGATACGCAGTATTTT.